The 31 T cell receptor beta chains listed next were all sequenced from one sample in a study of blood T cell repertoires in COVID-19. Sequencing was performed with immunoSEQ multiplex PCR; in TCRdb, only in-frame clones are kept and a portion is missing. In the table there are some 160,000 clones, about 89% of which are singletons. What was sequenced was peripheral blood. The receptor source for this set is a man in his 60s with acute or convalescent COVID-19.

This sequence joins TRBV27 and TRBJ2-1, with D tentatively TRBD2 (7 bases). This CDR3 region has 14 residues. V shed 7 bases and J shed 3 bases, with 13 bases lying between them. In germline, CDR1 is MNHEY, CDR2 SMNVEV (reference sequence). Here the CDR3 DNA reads TGTGCCAGCAATGGGGGGGCACGCTACAATGAGCAGTTCTTC. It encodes CASNGGARYNEQFF.

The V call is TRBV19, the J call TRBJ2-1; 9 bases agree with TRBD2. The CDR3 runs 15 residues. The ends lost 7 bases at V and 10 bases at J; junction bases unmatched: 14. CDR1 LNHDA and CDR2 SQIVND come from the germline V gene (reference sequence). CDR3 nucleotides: TGTGCCAGTACTTGGAGCGGGGGGCATGGGGCAGAGCAGTTCTTC. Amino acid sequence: CASTWSGGHGAEQFF.

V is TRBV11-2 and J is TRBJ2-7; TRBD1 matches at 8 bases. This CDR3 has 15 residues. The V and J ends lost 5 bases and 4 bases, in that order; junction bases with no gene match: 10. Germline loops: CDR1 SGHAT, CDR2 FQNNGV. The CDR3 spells CASSPQGVVVYEQYF. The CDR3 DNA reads TGTGCCAGCAGCCCACAGGGGGTGGTGGTTTACGAGCAGTACTTC.

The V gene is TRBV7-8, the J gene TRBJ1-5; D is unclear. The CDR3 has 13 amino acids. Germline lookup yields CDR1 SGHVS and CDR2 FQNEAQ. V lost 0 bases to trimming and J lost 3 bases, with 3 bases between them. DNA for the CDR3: TGTGCCAGCAGCTTAGCCCACAATCAGCCCCAGCATTTT. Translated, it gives CASSLAHNQPQHF. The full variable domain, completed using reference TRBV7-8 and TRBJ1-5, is GAGVSQSPRYKVAKRGQDVALRCDPISGHVSLFWYQQALGQGPEFLTYFQNEAQLDKSGLPSDRFFAERPEGSVSTLKIQRTQQEDSAVYLCASSLAHNQPQHFGDGTRLSIL.

CDR3 bases: TGCGCCAGCAGCCAAGATGCGGGACGCGCAAATCAGCCCCAGCATTTT. This translates into CASSQDAGRANQPQHF. V is TRBV4-1 and J is TRBJ1-5; D is possibly TRBD1 (5 bases). CDR1 and CDR2 (germline): MGHRA, YSYEKL. The CDR3 length is 16 residues. V lost 0 bases, J lost 4 bases, and 13 bases lay in between.

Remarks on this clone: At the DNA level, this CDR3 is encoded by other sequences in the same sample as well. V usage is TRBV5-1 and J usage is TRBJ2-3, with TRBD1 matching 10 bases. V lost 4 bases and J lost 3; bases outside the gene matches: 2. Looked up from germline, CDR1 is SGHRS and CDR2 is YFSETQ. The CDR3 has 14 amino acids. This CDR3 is CASSRDRGTDTQYF. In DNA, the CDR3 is TGCGCCAGCAGCCGGGACAGGGGAACAGATACGCAGTATTTT.

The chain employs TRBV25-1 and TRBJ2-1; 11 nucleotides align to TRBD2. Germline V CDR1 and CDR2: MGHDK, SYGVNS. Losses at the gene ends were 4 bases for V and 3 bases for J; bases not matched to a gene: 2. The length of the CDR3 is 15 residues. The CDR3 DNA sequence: TGTGCCAGCAGTGTCGGACTAGCGGGCTACAATGAGCAGTTCTTC. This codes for CASSVGLAGYNEQFF. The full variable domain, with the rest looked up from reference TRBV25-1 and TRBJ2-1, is EADIYQTPRYLVIGTGKKITLECSQTMGHDKMYWYQQDPGMELHLIHYSYGVNSTEKGDLSSESTVSRIRTEHFPLTLESARPSHTSQYLCASSVGLAGYNEQFFGPGTRLTVL.

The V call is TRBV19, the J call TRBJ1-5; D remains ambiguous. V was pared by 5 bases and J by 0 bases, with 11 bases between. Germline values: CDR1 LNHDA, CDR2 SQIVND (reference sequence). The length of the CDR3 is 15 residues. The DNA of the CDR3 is TGTGCCAGTAGTCCCCGGGGTTATAGCAATCAGCCCCAGCATTTT. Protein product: CASSPRGYSNQPQHF.

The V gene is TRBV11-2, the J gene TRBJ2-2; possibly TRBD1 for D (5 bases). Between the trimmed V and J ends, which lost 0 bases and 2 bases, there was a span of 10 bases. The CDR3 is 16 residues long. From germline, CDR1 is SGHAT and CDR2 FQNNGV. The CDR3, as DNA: TGTGCCAGCAGCTTAGAAACAGGCCGAAACACCGGGGAGCTGTTTTTT. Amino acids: CASSLETGRNTGELFF.

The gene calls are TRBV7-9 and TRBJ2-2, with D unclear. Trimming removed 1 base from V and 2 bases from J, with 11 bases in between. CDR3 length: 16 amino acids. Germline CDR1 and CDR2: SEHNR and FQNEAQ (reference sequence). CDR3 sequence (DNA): TGTGCCAGCAGCTTAGGGTTGACATTTAACACCGGGGAGCTGTTTTTT. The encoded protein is CASSLGLTFNTGELFF. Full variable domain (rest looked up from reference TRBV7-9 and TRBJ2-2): DTGVSQNPRHKITKRGQNVTFRCDPISEHNRLYWYRQTLGQGPEFLTYFQNEAQLEKSRLLSDRFSAERPKGSFSTLEIQRTEQGDSAMYLCASSLGLTFNTGELFFGEGSRLTVL.

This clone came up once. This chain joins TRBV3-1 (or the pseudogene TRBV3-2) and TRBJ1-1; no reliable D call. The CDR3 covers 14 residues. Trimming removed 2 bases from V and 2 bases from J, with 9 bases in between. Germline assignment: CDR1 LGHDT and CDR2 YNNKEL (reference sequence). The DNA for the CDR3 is TGTGCCAGCAGCCAATATGAGAGAAACACTGAAGCTTTCTTT. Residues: CASSQYERNTEAFF.

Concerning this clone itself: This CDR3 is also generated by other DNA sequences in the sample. The DNA for the CDR3 is TGTGCCAGCAGCCCAGGGACAGGGTCCAATCAGCCCCAGCATTTT. Encoded protein: CASSPGTGSNQPQHF. The genes are TRBV9 and TRBJ1-5; 9 positions agree with TRBD1. CDR1 is SGDLS and CDR2 is YYNGEE in the germline V gene. V gave up 4 bases and J gave up 3 bases; unmatched junction bases: 5. The CDR3 length is 15 residues.

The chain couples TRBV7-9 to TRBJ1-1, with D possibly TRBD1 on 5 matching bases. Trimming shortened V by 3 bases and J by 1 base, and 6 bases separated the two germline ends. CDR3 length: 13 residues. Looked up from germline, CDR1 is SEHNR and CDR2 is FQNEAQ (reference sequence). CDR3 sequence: CASSLTENTEAFF. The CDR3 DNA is TGTGCCAGCAGCTTGACAGAGAACACTGAAGCTTTCTTT.

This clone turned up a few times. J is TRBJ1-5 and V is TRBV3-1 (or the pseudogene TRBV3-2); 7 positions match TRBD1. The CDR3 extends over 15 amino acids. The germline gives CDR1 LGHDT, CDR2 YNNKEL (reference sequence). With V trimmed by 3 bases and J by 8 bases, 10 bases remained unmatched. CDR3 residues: CASSQGAQGKEPQHF. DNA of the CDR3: TGTGCCAGCAGCCAGGGGGCACAGGGGAAGGAGCCCCAGCATTTT.

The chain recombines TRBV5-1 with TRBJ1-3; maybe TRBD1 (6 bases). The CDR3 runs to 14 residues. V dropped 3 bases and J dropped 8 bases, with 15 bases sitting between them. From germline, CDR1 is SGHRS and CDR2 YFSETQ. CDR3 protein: CASSSAGTWDTIYF. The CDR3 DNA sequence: TGCGCCAGCAGCTCCGCAGGGACATGGGACACCATATATTTT.

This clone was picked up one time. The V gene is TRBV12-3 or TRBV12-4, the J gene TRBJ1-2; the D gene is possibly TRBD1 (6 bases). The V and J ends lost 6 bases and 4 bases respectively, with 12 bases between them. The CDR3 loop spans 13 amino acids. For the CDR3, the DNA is TGTGCCAGCAGCCCCGGACAGACCTATGGCTACACCTTC. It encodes CASSPGQTYGYTF.

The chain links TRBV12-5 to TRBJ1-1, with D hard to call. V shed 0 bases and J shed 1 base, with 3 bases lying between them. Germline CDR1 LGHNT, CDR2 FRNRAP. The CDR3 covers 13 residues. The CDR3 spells CASGLVQNTEAFF. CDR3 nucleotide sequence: TGTGCTAGTGGTTTGGTACAGAACACTGAAGCTTTCTTT.

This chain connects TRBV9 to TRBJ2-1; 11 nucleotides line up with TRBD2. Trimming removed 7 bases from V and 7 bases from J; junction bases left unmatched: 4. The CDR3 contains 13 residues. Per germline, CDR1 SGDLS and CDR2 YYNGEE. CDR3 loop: CASEASGGNEQFF. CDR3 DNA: TGTGCCAGCGAAGCTAGCGGGGGGAATGAGCAGTTCTTC.

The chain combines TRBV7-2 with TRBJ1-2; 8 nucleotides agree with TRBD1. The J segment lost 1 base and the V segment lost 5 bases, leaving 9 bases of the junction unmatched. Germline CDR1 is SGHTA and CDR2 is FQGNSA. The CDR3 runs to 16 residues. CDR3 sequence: CASSPRTGPYNYGYTF. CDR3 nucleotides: TGTGCCAGCAGCCCTAGGACAGGGCCCTATAACTATGGCTACACCTTC.

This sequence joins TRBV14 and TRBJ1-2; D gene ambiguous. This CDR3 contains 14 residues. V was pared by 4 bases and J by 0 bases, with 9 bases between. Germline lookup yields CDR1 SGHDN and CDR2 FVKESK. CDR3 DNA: TGTGCCAGCAGCCCCCCCGGAGCTAACTATGGCTACACCTTC. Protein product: CASSPPGANYGYTF.

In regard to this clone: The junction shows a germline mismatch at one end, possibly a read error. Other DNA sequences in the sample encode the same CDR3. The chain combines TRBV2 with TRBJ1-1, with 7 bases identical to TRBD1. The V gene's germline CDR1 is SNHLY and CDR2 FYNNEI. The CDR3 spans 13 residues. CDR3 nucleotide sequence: TGTGCCAGCAGTGAGCAGGGGGGCACTGAGGCTTTCTTT. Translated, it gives CASSEQGGTEAFF.

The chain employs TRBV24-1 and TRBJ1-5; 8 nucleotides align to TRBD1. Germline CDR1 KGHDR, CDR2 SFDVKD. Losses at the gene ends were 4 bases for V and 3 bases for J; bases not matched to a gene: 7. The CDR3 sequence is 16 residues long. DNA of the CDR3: TGTGCCACCAGTGACCATGGGACAGGTGTCAATCAGCCCCAGCATTTT. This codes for CATSDHGTGVNQPQHF.

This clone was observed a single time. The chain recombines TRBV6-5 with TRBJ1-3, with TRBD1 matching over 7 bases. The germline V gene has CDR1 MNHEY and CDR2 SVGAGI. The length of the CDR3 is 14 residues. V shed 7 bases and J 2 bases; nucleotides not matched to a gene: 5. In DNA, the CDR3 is TGTGCCAGCAAGGGTGGGACAGCTGGAAACACCATATATTTT. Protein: CASKGGTAGNTIYF.

CDR3 sequence: CASSSTEQVNQPQHF. CDR3 DNA sequence: TGCGCCAGCAGCTCTACCGAACAGGTGAATCAGCCCCAGCATTTT. The chain carries TRBV4-1 and TRBJ1-5; D is perhaps TRBD1 (5 bases). Germline V gives CDR1 MGHRA, CDR2 YSYEKL. The length of the CDR3 is 15 residues. Trimming removed 5 bases from V and 4 bases from J, with 15 bases in between.

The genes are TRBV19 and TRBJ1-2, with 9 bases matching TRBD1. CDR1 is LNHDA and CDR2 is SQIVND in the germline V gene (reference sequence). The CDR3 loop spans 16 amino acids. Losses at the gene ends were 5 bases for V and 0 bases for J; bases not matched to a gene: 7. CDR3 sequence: CASSQTGGGSNYGYTF. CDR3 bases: TGTGCCAGTAGTCAAACAGGGGGCGGCTCTAACTATGGCTACACCTTC.

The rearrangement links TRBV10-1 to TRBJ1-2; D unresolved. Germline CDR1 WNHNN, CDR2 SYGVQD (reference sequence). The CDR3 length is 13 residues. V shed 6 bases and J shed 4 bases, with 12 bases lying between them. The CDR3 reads CASSPDPGYGYTF. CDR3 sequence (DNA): TGCGCCAGCAGCCCCGACCCAGGCTATGGCTACACCTTC.

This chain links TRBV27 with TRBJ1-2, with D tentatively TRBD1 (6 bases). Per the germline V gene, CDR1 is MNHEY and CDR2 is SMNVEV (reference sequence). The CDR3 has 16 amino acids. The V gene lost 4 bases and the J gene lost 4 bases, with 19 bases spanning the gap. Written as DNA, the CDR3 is TGTGCCAGCAGTTCACCATCTGGGCAGGGGCTCTATGGCTACACCTTC. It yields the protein CASSSPSGQGLYGYTF.

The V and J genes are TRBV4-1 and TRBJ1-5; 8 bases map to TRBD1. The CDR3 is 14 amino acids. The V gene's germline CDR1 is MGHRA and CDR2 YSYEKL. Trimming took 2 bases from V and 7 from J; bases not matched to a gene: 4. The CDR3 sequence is CASSQLQGGQPQHF. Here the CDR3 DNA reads TGCGCCAGCAGCCAACTACAGGGGGGGCAGCCCCAGCATTTT.

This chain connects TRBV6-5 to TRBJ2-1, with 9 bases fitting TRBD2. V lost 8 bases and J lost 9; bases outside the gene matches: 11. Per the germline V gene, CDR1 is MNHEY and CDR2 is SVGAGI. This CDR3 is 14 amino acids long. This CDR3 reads CASGERGASGEQFF. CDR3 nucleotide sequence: TGTGCCAGCGGCGAGCGGGGGGCCTCGGGTGAGCAGTTCTTC.

The CDR3: CASSLQGALTDTQYF. In nucleotides, the CDR3 is TGTGCCAGCAGCTTGCAGGGGGCCCTCACAGATACGCAGTATTTT. J is TRBJ2-3 and V is TRBV7-7, with TRBD1 matching over 8 bases. There are 15 residues in the CDR3. The junction had 4 bases not matched to a gene; V was cut back by 3 bases and J by 2 bases. Germline assignment: CDR1 SSHAT and CDR2 FNYEAQ (reference sequence).

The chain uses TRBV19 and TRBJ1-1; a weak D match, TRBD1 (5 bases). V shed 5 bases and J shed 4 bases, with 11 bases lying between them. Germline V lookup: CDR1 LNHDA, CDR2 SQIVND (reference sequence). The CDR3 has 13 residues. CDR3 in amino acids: CASSQGMGTEAFF. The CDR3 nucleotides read TGTGCCAGTAGTCAGGGTATGGGCACTGAAGCTTTCTTT. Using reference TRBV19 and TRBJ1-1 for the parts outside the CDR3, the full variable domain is DGGITQSPKYLFRKEGQNVTLSCEQNLNHDAMYWYRQDPGQGLRLIYYSQIVNDFQKGDIAEGYSVSREKKESFPLTVTSAQKNPTAFYLCASSQGMGTEAFFGQGTRLTVV.